The TCR beta chain described here comes from a study of CD8+ T cells in alopecia areata. General study results and limits: Mice showed TCR sharing more clearly than patients did, possibly owing to HLA.

Extracted RNA was reverse transcribed, and the resulting cDNA served as sequencing template. Method: immunoSEQ multiplex PCR; TCRdb's copy keeps in-frame clones and lacks some. The sample gives about 140,000 clones, more than 85% of which show up once; roughly an eighth is in the top ten. CDR1 SEHNR and CDR2 FQNEAQ come from the germline V gene (reference sequence). The ends were cut back, 5 bases at V and 0 bases at J, with 11 bases in the middle. The CDR3 spans 14 residues. Treatment described: oral pan-JAK inhibitor, 5-10 mg twice daily. Using a FACSAria, the CD4+ and CD8+ T cells were sorted from the PBMCs. This clone was seen a single time. Its antigen remains unidentified.

Here the sequenced sample was CD8+ T cells sorted from blood, taken at week 4, from a patient treated with tofacitinib. The chain couples TRBV7-9 to TRBJ2-7, with D hard to call. The sequence derives from a human donor with alopecia areata. CDR3 nucleotides: TGTGCCAGCAGCCACGCCAGGTCCTCCTACGAGCAGTACTTC. Its protein is CASSHARSSYEQYF.